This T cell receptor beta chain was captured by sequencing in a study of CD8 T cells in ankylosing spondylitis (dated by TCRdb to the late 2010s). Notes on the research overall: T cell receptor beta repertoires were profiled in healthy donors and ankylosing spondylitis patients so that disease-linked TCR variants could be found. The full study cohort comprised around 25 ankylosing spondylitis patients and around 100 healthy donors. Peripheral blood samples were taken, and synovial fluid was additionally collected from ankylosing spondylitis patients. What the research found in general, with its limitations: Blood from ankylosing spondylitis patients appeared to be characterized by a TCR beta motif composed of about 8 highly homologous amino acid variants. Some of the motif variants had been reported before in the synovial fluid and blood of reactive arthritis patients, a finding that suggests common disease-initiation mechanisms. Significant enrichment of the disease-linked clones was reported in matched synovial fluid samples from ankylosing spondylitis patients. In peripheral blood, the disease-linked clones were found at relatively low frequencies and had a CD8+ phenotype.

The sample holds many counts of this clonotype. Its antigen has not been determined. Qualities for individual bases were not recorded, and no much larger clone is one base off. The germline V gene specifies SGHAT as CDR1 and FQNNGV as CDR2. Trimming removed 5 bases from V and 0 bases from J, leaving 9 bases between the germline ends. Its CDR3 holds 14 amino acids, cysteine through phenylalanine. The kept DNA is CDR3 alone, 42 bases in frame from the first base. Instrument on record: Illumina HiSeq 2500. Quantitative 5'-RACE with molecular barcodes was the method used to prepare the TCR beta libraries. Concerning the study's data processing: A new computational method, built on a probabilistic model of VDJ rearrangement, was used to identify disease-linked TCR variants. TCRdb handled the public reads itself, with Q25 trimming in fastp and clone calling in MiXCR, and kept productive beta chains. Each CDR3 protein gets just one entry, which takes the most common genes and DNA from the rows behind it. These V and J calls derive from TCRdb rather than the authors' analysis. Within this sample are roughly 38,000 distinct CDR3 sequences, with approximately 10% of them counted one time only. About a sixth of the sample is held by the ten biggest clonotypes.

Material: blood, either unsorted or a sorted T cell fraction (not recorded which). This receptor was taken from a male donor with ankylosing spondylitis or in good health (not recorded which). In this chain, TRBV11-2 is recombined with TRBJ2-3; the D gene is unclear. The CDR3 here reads CASSPRFSTDTQYF. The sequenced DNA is TGTGCCAGCAGCCCCCGGTTTAGCACAGATACGCAGTATTTT.